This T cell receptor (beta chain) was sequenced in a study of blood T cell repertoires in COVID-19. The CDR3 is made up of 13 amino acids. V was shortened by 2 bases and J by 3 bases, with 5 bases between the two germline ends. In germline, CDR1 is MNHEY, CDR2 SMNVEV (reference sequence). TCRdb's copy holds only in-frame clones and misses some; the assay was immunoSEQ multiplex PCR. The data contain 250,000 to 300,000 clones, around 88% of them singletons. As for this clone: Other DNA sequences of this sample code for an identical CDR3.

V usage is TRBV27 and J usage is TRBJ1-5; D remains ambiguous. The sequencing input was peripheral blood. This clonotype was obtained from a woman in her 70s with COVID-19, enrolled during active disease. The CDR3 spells CASSLGHNQPQHF. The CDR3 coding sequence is TGTGCCAGCAGTTTAGGCCACAATCAGCCCCAGCATTTT.